This T cell receptor beta chain stems from a study of blood T cell repertoires in COVID-19. Sequencing was performed with immunoSEQ multiplex PCR; in TCRdb, only in-frame clones are kept and a portion is missing. The repertoire has 250,000 or so clones, 85% to 90% of them found once; the top ten carry around 0.8%. The CDR3 contains 15 residues. The germline V gene encodes CDR1 KGHSH and CDR2 LQKENI. Trimming shortened V by 3 bases and J by 4 bases, and 14 bases separated the two germline ends. Sequenced input: PBMCs or T cells enriched from blood (not recorded which). The clonotype comes from a middle-aged man who had been exposed to COVID-19. The rearrangement links TRBV18 to TRBJ2-3; D unclear. The DNA for the CDR3 is TGTGCCAGCTCACCGCAGGATTCGCGATCAGATACGCAGTATTTT. Amino acid sequence: CASSPQDSRSDTQYF. Looking up the rest from reference TRBV18 and TRBJ2-3 gives the full variable domain: NAGVMQNPRHLVRRRGQEARLRCSPMKGHSHVYWYRQLPEEGLKFMVYLQKENIIDESGMPKERFSAEFPKEGPSILRIQQVVRGDSAAYFCASSPQDSRSDTQYFGPGTRLTVL.